The T cell receptor (beta chain) under discussion was sequenced for a study of T cells after yellow fever vaccination. In TCRdb, the 5' RACE reads were re-called with MiXCR into one record per CDR3 protein. Here the sample spans about 310,000 distinct CDR3 sequences, less than 4.5% being singletons. Trimming removed 2 bases from V and 4 bases from J; junction bases left unmatched: 8. CDR3 length equals 16 residues. Germline V lookup: CDR1 SGDLS, CDR2 YYNGEE. This sequence was found in a man between 18 and 29 years old who received the YFV17D yellow fever vaccine. The source was PBMCs, collected on the day of the yellow fever booster vaccination. The rearrangement uses TRBV9 and TRBJ1-3; 8 bases map to TRBD1. In nucleotides, the CDR3 is TGTGCCAGCAGCGTTACCGGACAGGGCTCAGGAAACACCATATATTTT. Translation gives CASSVTGQGSGNTIYF.